This entry features one T cell receptor (beta chain) sequence. Its antigen is unidentified. The CDR3 length is 18 residues. CDR1 is MDHEN and CDR2 is SYDVKM in the germline V gene. With 4 bases clipped from V and 2 bases from J, the junction kept 12 bases outside the gene matches. This sample was taken from a study of graft-versus-host responses after intestinal transplantation. Study as a whole: Transplants were multivisceral, liver-intestinal, or isolated intestinal. Every recipient had anti-thymocyte globulin induction and roughly three years of tacrolimus plus steroids. Regarding the study as a whole: Recipient bone marrow held GvH clones, some seen earlier in ileum or blood.

Libraries were prepared by immunoSEQ multiplex PCR; TCRdb keeps only in-frame clonotypes and omits some of them. The sample records approximately 70,000 clones, 89% being singletons. This chain uses TRBV28 with TRBJ2-7; 12 nucleotides align to TRBD1. The receptor was derived from a human donor who received an intestinal transplant. The sequences come from unstimulated CD8+ T cells sorted from spleen or lymph node cells, collected before intestinal transplant. CDR3 amino acids: CASSSRDRGRGWPYEQYF. CDR3 DNA: TGTGCCAGCAGTTCCCGGGACAGGGGGCGCGGTTGGCCCTACGAGCAGTACTTC.